The 32 T cell receptor beta chains reported below all come from one sample, sequenced in a study of cytomegalovirus exposure and HLA in healthy donors. Primers for the PCR totalled 60 Vbeta and 13 Jbeta. Profiled with immunoSEQ multiplex PCR; TCRdb holds only in-frame clones, not every one. The sample consists of about 150,000 clones, about four fifths of them appearing once. Sequenced input: PBMCs. These receptors all come from a man aged 30 to 39 in good health.

This chain uses TRBV27 with TRBJ2-3; 7 nucleotides agree with TRBD2. The length of the CDR3 is 16 residues. Trimming took 3 bases from V and 1 from J; bases not matched to a gene: 7. Looked up from germline, CDR1 is MNHEY and CDR2 is SMNVEV (reference sequence). This CDR3 is CASSLEGLAGTDTQYF. CDR3 bases: TGTGCCAGCAGTTTGGAGGGGCTAGCGGGCACAGATACGCAGTATTTT.

V and J are TRBV18 and TRBJ2-3; 10 nucleotides align to TRBD2. Germline V gene data show CDR1 as KGHSH and CDR2 as LQKENI. The ends lost 1 base at V and 1 base at J; junction bases unmatched: 2. The CDR3 has 16 amino acids. CDR3: CASSPRTSGGTDTQYF. The CDR3 bases are TGTGCCAGCTCACCACGGACTAGCGGAGGCACAGATACGCAGTATTTT.

The rearrangement links TRBV19 to TRBJ1-5, with TRBD1 as a possible D gene (6 bases). Between the trimmed V and J ends, which lost 6 bases and 7 bases, there was a span of 10 bases. Per germline, CDR1 LNHDA and CDR2 SQIVND (reference sequence). There are 12 residues in the CDR3. The CDR3 coding sequence is TGTGCCAGTAGCTGGGGGCAGCAGCCCCAGCATTTT. Amino acids: CASSWGQQPQHF. Using reference TRBV19 and TRBJ1-5 for the parts outside the CDR3, the full variable domain is DGGITQSPKYLFRKEGQNVTLSCEQNLNHDAMYWYRQDPGQGLRLIYYSQIVNDFQKGDIAEGYSVSREKKESFPLTVTSAQKNPTAFYLCASSWGQQPQHFGDGTRLSIL.

V usage is TRBV30 and J usage is TRBJ2-4; no reliable D call. The ends were cut back, 0 bases at V and 0 bases at J, with 6 bases in the middle. CDR1 GTSNPN and CDR2 SVGIG come from the germline V gene (reference sequence). The CDR3 totals 14 residues. The CDR3 region has the DNA TGTGCCTGGAGTGTGCGCCTAGCCAAAAACATTCAGTACTTC. Translated: CAWSVRLAKNIQYF.

This clone was counted a single time. The V call is TRBV10-3, the J call TRBJ1-3; 7 bases are a match to TRBD1. The CDR3 consists of 13 residues. V shed 9 bases and J 0 bases; nucleotides not matched to a gene: 2. Germline V gene data show CDR1 as ENHRY and CDR2 as SYGVKD. CDR3 residues: CAMGTVSGNTIYF. In DNA, the CDR3 is TGTGCCATGGGGACAGTCTCTGGAAACACCATATATTTT.

V and J are TRBV13 and TRBJ2-3, with 7 bases fitting TRBD2. Germline V lookup: CDR1 PRHDT, CDR2 FYEKMQ (reference sequence). J gave up 2 bases and V 4 bases, and 3 bases lay outside the gene matches. The CDR3 is 14 amino acids. CDR3 sequence: CASSSQRDTDTQYF. CDR3 DNA: TGTGCCAGCAGCTCCCAGCGGGACACAGATACGCAGTATTTT.

J is TRBJ2-1 and V is TRBV15; 10 positions agree with TRBD2. Unmatched junction bases numbered 7, after V lost 1 base and J lost 7 bases. The CDR3 is made up of 16 amino acids. The germline V gene encodes CDR1 LNHNV and CDR2 YYDKDF (reference sequence). This chain's CDR3 is CATSRVALAGANEQFF. Here the CDR3 DNA reads TGTGCCACCAGCAGAGTAGCGCTAGCGGGAGCGAATGAGCAGTTCTTC.

V usage is TRBV5-1 and J usage is TRBJ2-1; the match to TRBD2 covers 13 bases. V lost 3 bases, J lost 7 bases, and 7 bases stayed unmatched. The CDR3 totals 16 residues. CDR1 is SGHRS and CDR2 is YFSETQ in the germline V gene. The CDR3 here is CASSSLPGLAGNEQFF. For the CDR3, the DNA is TGCGCCAGCAGCTCACTACCGGGACTAGCGGGGAATGAGCAGTTCTTC.

V is TRBV27 and J is TRBJ2-2; 12 nucleotides line up with TRBD2. Germline CDR1 and CDR2: MNHEY and SMNVEV (reference sequence). V shed 10 bases, J shed 5 bases, and the junction held 2 bases outside the gene matches. This CDR3 comprises 13 residues. The CDR3 spells CAIGLAGTGELFF. The CDR3 DNA is TGTGCCATCGGACTAGCGGGAACCGGGGAGCTGTTTTTT.

The sample holds one count of this clone. The rearrangement joins TRBV6-5 to TRBJ1-1, with no clear D. The CDR3 contains 14 residues. V was cut by 4 bases and J by 1 base, with 10 bases left in between. From germline, CDR1 is MNHEY and CDR2 SVGAGI. The DNA of the CDR3 is TGTGCCAGCAGTTCACCTGGAGGGAACACTGAAGCTTTCTTT. It encodes CASSSPGGNTEAFF.

The CDR3 DNA follows: TGTGCCAGCGCCAGGACTGGAAACACCATATATTTT. It encodes CASARTGNTIYF. V and J are TRBV11-3 and TRBJ1-3; D uncertain. CDR1 SGHNT and CDR2 YENEEA come from the germline V gene. V was cut by 8 bases and J by 2 bases, with 7 bases left in between. This CDR3 spans 12 amino acids.

This sequence joins TRBV7-3 and TRBJ2-1; TRBD2 might be the D (5 bases). CDR1 SGHTA and CDR2 FQGTGA come from the germline V gene. The CDR3 has 13 residues. V was trimmed by 5 bases and J by 7 bases, leaving 12 bases between them. The DNA for the CDR3 is TGTGCCAGCAGCGTGGAGGTCGCGAATGAGCAGTTCTTC. It yields the protein CASSVEVANEQFF.

The chain joins TRBV12-5 to TRBJ2-7; 10 bases align to TRBD2. The CDR3 length is 19 residues. Unmatched junction bases numbered 17, after V lost 5 bases and J lost 1 base. CDR1 is LGHNT and CDR2 is FRNRAP in the germline V gene. DNA for the CDR3: TGTGCTAGTGGTGACTCGGGACTAGCGAGTGTCCCAGGTTCCTACGAGCAGTACTTC. It specifies CASGDSGLASVPGSYEQYF.

The chain combines TRBV5-1 with TRBJ2-7, with a possible D match to TRBD1 (6 bases). In germline, CDR1 is SGHRS, CDR2 YFSETQ. The CDR3 is 15 amino acids. V was clipped by 4 bases and J by 4 bases, with 18 bases between them. The CDR3 protein is CASSPGQQRFYEQYF. DNA of the CDR3: TGCGCCAGCAGCCCCGGACAGCAGAGATTTTACGAGCAGTACTTC.

This sequence joins TRBV6-4 and TRBJ2-5; D possibly corresponds to TRBD1 (6 bases). CDR3 length equals 15 residues. V was shortened by 4 bases and J by 3 bases, with 15 bases between the two germline ends. In germline, CDR1 is MRHNA, CDR2 SNTAGT. This chain's CDR3 is CASSGMTGGKETQYF. CDR3 nucleotide sequence: TGTGCCAGCAGTGGAATGACAGGCGGAAAAGAGACCCAGTACTTC.

As DNA, the CDR3 is TGTGCCAGCAGCTTACAAGGGGGTGGTCAGCCCCAGCATTTT. Its translation is CASSLQGGGQPQHF. The chain uses TRBV7-3 and TRBJ1-5; possibly TRBD1 for D (6 bases). Trimming stripped 2 bases from V and 6 bases from J, with 11 bases between. CDR1 is SGHTA, CDR2 FQGTGA, per germline. The CDR3 is 14 residues long.

The rearrangement joins TRBV5-1 to TRBJ2-5; D not certain. Trimming cost V 2 bases and J 3 bases, with 11 bases left between them. Germline V CDR1 and CDR2: SGHRS, YFSETQ. The CDR3 sequence is 14 residues long. CDR3 sequence reads: CASSFGQAKETQYF. The CDR3 DNA follows: TGCGCCAGCAGCTTTGGGCAGGCGAAAGAGACCCAGTACTTC.

The V call is TRBV30, the J call TRBJ1-1; the D gene is possibly TRBD1 (6 bases). V was cut by 4 bases and J by 3 bases, with 15 bases left in between. The CDR3 extends over 14 amino acids. The germline V gene has CDR1 GTSNPN and CDR2 SVGIG (reference sequence). The CDR3 sequence is CAWNTQGLYTEAFF. CDR3 DNA sequence: TGTGCCTGGAATACCCAGGGGCTGTACACTGAAGCTTTCTTT.

This clone has a handful of counts. V gene TRBV2 combines with J gene TRBJ1-1; 8 bases match TRBD1. The CDR3 length is 14 residues. CDR1 SNHLY and CDR2 FYNNEI come from the germline V gene. V gave up 4 bases and J gave up 5 bases; unmatched junction bases: 6. CDR3 protein: CASSGDRGRTEAFF. The CDR3 nucleotides read TGTGCCAGCAGTGGCGACAGGGGCCGAACTGAAGCTTTCTTT.

V gene TRBV30 combines with J gene TRBJ2-5; 8 bases fit TRBD1. Per the germline V gene, CDR1 is GTSNPN and CDR2 is SVGIG (reference sequence). The CDR3 has 12 residues. Trimming cost V 7 bases and J 4 bases; bases outside gene matches: 5. Here the CDR3 reads CASQGGGETQYF. The CDR3 bases are TGTGCCTCACAGGGGGGTGGAGAGACCCAGTACTTC.

The genes are TRBV7-2 and TRBJ1-3; D call uncertain. CDR1 and CDR2 (germline): SGHTA, FQGNSA. The CDR3 totals 15 residues. V lost 2 bases to trimming and J lost 1 base, with 9 bases between them. CDR3 region: CASSLSPRSGNTIYF. The DNA for the CDR3 is TGTGCCAGCAGCTTAAGTCCGAGATCTGGAAACACCATATATTTT.

This clone has only one observation. The rearrangement uses TRBV19 and TRBJ2-1, with D possibly matching TRBD2 (6 bases). The CDR3 contains 15 residues. The V end lost 3 bases, the J end lost 3 bases, and 12 bases lay between the germline ends. The germline CDR1 and CDR2 sequences are LNHDA and SQIVND (reference sequence). The CDR3 sequence: CASSISAGDYNEQFF. CDR3 DNA: TGTGCCAGTAGTATTTCAGCGGGTGACTACAATGAGCAGTTCTTC.

V and J are TRBV7-2 and TRBJ1-2; 10 bases agree with TRBD1. V lost 4 bases and J lost 8; bases outside the gene matches: 10. This CDR3 is built from 15 residues. In germline, CDR1 is SGHTA, CDR2 FQGNSA. This CDR3 reads CASSSRQGARGGYTF. DNA for the CDR3: TGTGCCAGCAGCTCCCGACAGGGGGCGAGGGGAGGCTACACCTTC.

This rearrangement joins TRBV27 to TRBJ1-1; D is uncertain. Trimming cost V 7 bases and J 1 base, with 13 bases left between them. CDR1 is MNHEY, CDR2 SMNVEV, per germline (reference sequence). This CDR3 comprises 14 residues. CDR3 DNA sequence: TGTGCCAGCAAATGGAGTTCCAGGAACACTGAAGCTTTCTTT. Encoded protein: CASKWSSRNTEAFF.

This clone has only one observation. V usage is TRBV28 and J usage is TRBJ2-5; TRBD2 is a possible D gene (6 bases). From germline, CDR1 is MDHEN and CDR2 SYDVKM. The CDR3 spans 15 residues. The V end lost 4 bases, the J end lost 11 bases, and 23 bases lay between the germline ends. CDR3 in DNA: TGTGCCAGCAGTTCAACCGGGGTTCGGGGACGGGAGCAGTACTTC. It encodes CASSSTGVRGREQYF.

The V and J genes are TRBV15 and TRBJ1-2; D is ambiguous. V was trimmed by 0 bases and J by 8 bases, leaving 16 bases between them. Germline V gives CDR1 LNHNV, CDR2 YYDKDF (reference sequence). The CDR3 covers 15 residues. CDR3 amino acids: CATSRDLGREPGYTF. DNA for the CDR3: TGTGCCACCAGCAGAGATCTTGGGCGGGAGCCGGGCTACACCTTC. The entire variable domain, with the rest obtained from reference TRBV15 and TRBJ1-2, is as follows: DAMVIQNPRYQVTQFGKPVTLSCSQTLNHNVMYWYQQKSSQAPKLLFHYYDKDFNNEADTPDNFQSRRPNTSFCFLDIRSPGLGDTAMYLCATSRDLGREPGYTFGSGTRLTVV.

The chain links TRBV6-1 to TRBJ2-7; unclear D gene. The CDR3 covers 13 residues. The V gene's germline CDR1 is MNHNS and CDR2 SASEGT. Trimming removed 7 bases from V and 1 base from J, with 11 bases in between. The CDR3 loop is CASIPGLSYEQYF. The CDR3 DNA is TGTGCCAGCATACCAGGTTTATCCTACGAGCAGTACTTC.

This chain uses TRBV7-9 with TRBJ1-5, with D perhaps TRBD1 (6 bases). The CDR3 contains 15 residues. Germline V CDR1 and CDR2: SEHNR, FQNEAQ (reference sequence). Trimming pared 5 bases from V and 4 bases from J, leaving 15 bases between. CDR3 region: CASSDSRTVNQPQHF. CDR3 DNA: TGTGCCAGCAGCGACTCCCGGACAGTTAATCAGCCCCAGCATTTT. The full variable domain, in which reference TRBV7-9 and TRBJ1-5 provide the parts outside the CDR3, is DTGVSQNPRHKITKRGQNVTFRCDPISEHNRLYWYRQTLGQGPEFLTYFQNEAQLEKSRLLSDRFSAERPKGSFSTLEIQRTEQGDSAMYLCASSDSRTVNQPQHFGDGTRLSIL.

The rearrangement links TRBV4-3 to TRBJ1-2, with D possibly TRBD1 on 6 matching bases. V was pared by 0 bases and J by 5 bases, with 10 bases between. The CDR3 is made up of 14 amino acids. Germline assignment: CDR1 LGHNA and CDR2 YSLEER. CDR3 protein: CASSQEGGGYGYTF. CDR3 bases: TGCGCCAGCAGCCAAGAAGGGGGTGGGTATGGCTACACCTTC.

The chain carries TRBV10-3 and TRBJ2-1; TRBD1 agrees at 9 bases. The V segment lost 3 bases and the J segment 10 bases; nucleotides outside the gene matches: 7. This CDR3 has 14 residues. Germline loops: CDR1 ENHRY, CDR2 SYGVKD. In DNA form, the CDR3 reads TGTGCCATCAGTGAACAAACAGGGGGCAGAGAGCAGTTCTTC. It is translated as CAISEQTGGREQFF.

This clone was observed a few times. The CDR3 spells CSAQQGANTGELFF. In nucleotides, the CDR3 is TGCAGCGCCCAACAGGGGGCCAACACCGGGGAGCTGTTTTTT. The chain couples TRBV29-1 to TRBJ2-2; the match to TRBD1 covers 9 bases. Trimming cost V 7 bases and J 2 bases; bases outside gene matches: 5. CDR3 length: 14 amino acids. Germline V lookup: CDR1 SQVTM, CDR2 ANQGSEA.

The chain combines TRBV5-1 with TRBJ2-3; TRBD1 might be the D (5 bases). The germline V gene has CDR1 SGHRS and CDR2 YFSETQ. The CDR3 totals 14 residues. The V and J ends lost 5 bases and 0 bases respectively, with 10 bases between them. CDR3 nucleotides: TGCGCCAGCAGTCGTGACAGTAGCACAGATACGCAGTATTTT. This sequence encodes CASSRDSSTDTQYF.